The clone carrying this T cell receptor beta chain was detected a few times. The target antigen is unknown. The sample is drawn from a study of T cell repertoires in cytomegalovirus infection. General study points: Totalled public TCR beta family frequency picked out people who carried CMV plus the relevant HLA.

TCRdb re-called the reads through MiXCR, storing one row per CDR3 protein. The sample includes around 430,000 distinct CDR3 sequences, roughly 42% seen only once; the top ten take around 45%. The TCR originated in a human donor in good health (CMV status not recorded). Some clones in this sample may be carry-over from other donors' samples. The specimen was cultured PBMCs, collected from culture after CMV antigen stimulation.

The CDR3 region is CASSQVRDTQYF. As DNA, the CDR3 is TGTGCCAGCAGCCAGGTGAGGGATACGCAGTATTTT. The chain links TRBV7-2 to TRBJ2-3; D unresolved. Deletions cut 5 bases from V and 6 bases from J, with 9 bases between. The CDR3 contains 12 residues. Germline lookup yields CDR1 SGHTA and CDR2 FQGNSA.